The next 21 T cell receptor beta chains were all read from a single sample in a study of PD-L1 blockade in urothelial cancer. Some clones are missing from TCRdb's copy, which holds only in-frame ones; the method was immunoSEQ multiplex PCR. The sample has some 90,000 clones, 70% to 90% seen once. Time point here: pretreatment peripheral blood. The specimen was PBMCs, collected around atezolizumab (anti-PD-L1) treatment. These receptors were collected from a woman aged 80 or older with urothelial cancer.

V is TRBV6-5 and J is TRBJ1-3; D perhaps matches TRBD1 (6 bases). Germline lookup yields CDR1 MNHEY and CDR2 SVGAGI. The CDR3 is 15 residues long. V lost 6 bases and J lost 4, with 16 bases in between. CDR3 sequence (DNA): TGTGCCAGCAGATCTACAGGGTTATCAGGAAACACCATATATTTT. It encodes CASRSTGLSGNTIYF.

J is TRBJ1-5 and V is TRBV5-5; 7 positions agree with TRBD1. The CDR3 is made up of 14 amino acids. CDR1 is SGHKS and CDR2 is YYEKEE in the germline V gene (reference sequence). Trimming at V came to 4 bases and at J to 5 bases, leaving 6 bases not matched to a gene. CDR3 protein: CASSPTGNDQPQHF. CDR3 sequence (DNA): TGTGCCAGCAGCCCGACAGGGAATGATCAGCCCCAGCATTTT.

The chain couples TRBV5-1 to TRBJ2-7; possible D gene TRBD2, 6 bases. The germline V gene has CDR1 SGHRS and CDR2 YFSETQ. The CDR3 contains 15 residues. Trimming took off 0 bases at V and 2 bases at J, with 12 bases between the two ends. CDR3 in amino acids: CASSLGSSDPYEQYF. CDR3 nucleotides: TGCGCCAGCAGCTTGGGGTCTAGCGACCCCTACGAGCAGTACTTC.

The rearrangement uses TRBV5-1 and TRBJ2-6; TRBD1 agrees at 8 bases. CDR3 length equals 17 residues. J lost 0 bases, V lost 4 bases, and 6 bases had no gene match. CDR1 is SGHRS, CDR2 YFSETQ, per germline. CDR3 sequence: CASSEQGATSGANVLTF. The CDR3 DNA sequence: TGCGCCAGCAGCGAGCAGGGGGCCACCTCTGGGGCCAACGTCCTGACTTTC.

This clone was recorded only once. The rearrangement links TRBV27 to TRBJ1-4; TRBD1 aligns across 7 bases. Germline V gives CDR1 MNHEY, CDR2 SMNVEV (reference sequence). The CDR3 is made up of 17 amino acids. J gave up 3 bases and V 5 bases, and 12 bases lay outside the gene matches. Here the CDR3 reads CASSRVQGVVANEKLFF. CDR3 bases: TGTGCCAGCAGTAGAGTGCAGGGGGTCGTAGCTAATGAAAAACTGTTTTTT.

V usage is TRBV5-6 and J usage is TRBJ2-3; 10 nucleotides match TRBD2. This CDR3 is 15 amino acids long. J gave up 0 bases and V 5 bases, and 3 bases lay outside the gene matches. Per the germline V gene, CDR1 is SGHDT and CDR2 is YYEEEE. The CDR3 sequence: CASSETSGSTDTQYF. As DNA, the CDR3 is TGTGCCAGCAGTGAGACTAGCGGGAGCACAGATACGCAGTATTTT.

The table lists this clone with a count of one. The rearrangement joins TRBV4-2 to TRBJ2-1; 9 nucleotides match TRBD2. CDR1 is LGHNA and CDR2 is YNFKEQ in the germline V gene. V trimming: 0 bases; J trimming: 9 bases; junction bases outside the gene matches: 6. The CDR3 runs 15 residues. CDR3 sequence: CASSQDGLAHGEQFF. CDR3 DNA sequence: TGTGCCAGCAGCCAAGATGGACTAGCGCACGGTGAGCAGTTCTTC.

This rearrangement joins TRBV15 to TRBJ1-2; TRBD1 matches 7 bases. Germline-derived CDR1 and CDR2 are LNHNV and YYDKDF (reference sequence). CDR3 length: 18 residues. V trimming: 0 bases; J trimming: 8 bases; junction bases outside the gene matches: 18. The CDR3 here is CATSRDQVRGYGKDGYTF. In nucleotides, the CDR3 is TGTGCCACCAGCAGAGATCAGGTCAGGGGGTACGGAAAGGACGGCTACACCTTC.

This clone was counted a few times. The V and J genes are TRBV19 and TRBJ2-7; TRBD1 matches at 8 bases. The germline V gene has CDR1 LNHDA and CDR2 SQIVND (reference sequence). Unmatched junction bases numbered 8, after V lost 9 bases and J lost 7 bases. The CDR3 consists of 12 residues. Here the CDR3 reads CASSDRVGEQYF. The CDR3, as DNA: TGTGCCAGCTCGGACAGGGTAGGAGAGCAGTACTTC.

The chain couples TRBV2 to TRBJ2-1, with D possibly TRBD2 on 5 matching bases. V gave up 1 base and J gave up 16 bases, with 17 bases separating them. This CDR3 comprises 13 residues. CDR1 is SNHLY, CDR2 FYNNEI, per germline. The CDR3 sequence: CASSEGGFLDIFF. CDR3 DNA sequence: TGTGCCAGCAGTGAAGGAGGGTTTTTGGATATTTTCTTC.

The CDR3 sequence is CASRQGQNNQPQHF. The CDR3 bases are TGTGCCAGCAGGCAAGGACAGAACAATCAGCCCCAGCATTTT. This chain links TRBV28 with TRBJ1-5; D might be TRBD1 (6 bases). This CDR3 comprises 14 residues. Trimming took off 6 bases at V and 3 bases at J, with 12 bases between the two ends. The germline V gene has CDR1 MDHEN and CDR2 SYDVKM.

The chain combines TRBV28 with TRBJ2-1, with D perhaps matching TRBD1 (6 bases). Germline V gene sequence: CDR1 MDHEN, CDR2 SYDVKM. CDR3 size: 16 residues. V was cut by 7 bases and J by 4 bases, with 20 bases left in between. CDR3 in amino acids: CASIREVSGTYNEQFF. The CDR3 nucleotides are TGTGCCAGCATTAGAGAGGTGTCAGGGACATACAATGAGCAGTTCTTC.

V is TRBV5-6 and J is TRBJ1-2, with 7 bases lining up with TRBD1. The germline V gene has CDR1 SGHDT and CDR2 YYEEEE. V lost 4 bases and J lost 3; bases outside the gene matches: 6. There are 14 residues in the CDR3. The CDR3 nucleotides read TGTGCCAGCAGCGTACCGGGACAGCACTATGGCTACACCTTC. Translating gives CASSVPGQHYGYTF.

The DNA for the CDR3 is TGTGCCAGCAGTGTGATAGCGGGAAGATCCTACAATGAGCAGTTCTTC. Translation gives CASSVIAGRSYNEQFF. The chain joins TRBV27 to TRBJ2-1; 8 nucleotides match TRBD2. V gave up 5 bases and J gave up 1 base; unmatched junction bases: 7. The CDR3 sequence is 16 residues long. Per the germline V gene, CDR1 is MNHEY and CDR2 is SMNVEV (reference sequence).

The chain has TRBV28 and TRBJ2-3; 7 positions match TRBD2. This CDR3 contains 14 residues. The trim removed 5 bases at V and 2 bases at J, leaving 4 bases unmatched. Germline CDR1 is MDHEN and CDR2 is SYDVKM. Here the CDR3 DNA reads TGTGCCAGCAGTAAAGCGGGGACCACAGATACGCAGTATTTT. It codes for CASSKAGTTDTQYF.

The chain employs TRBV27 and TRBJ2-7; unclear D gene. Germline V gene data show CDR1 as MNHEY and CDR2 as SMNVEV (reference sequence). V was shortened by 1 base and J by 3 bases, with 10 bases between the two germline ends. This CDR3 comprises 14 residues. The CDR3 spells CASSLFLEGYEQYF. The CDR3 DNA follows: TGTGCCAGCAGTTTATTTCTAGAAGGCTACGAGCAGTACTTC.

This chain links TRBV16 with TRBJ1-4; D is undetermined. The CDR3 runs to 13 residues. The V and J ends lost 3 bases and 8 bases respectively, with 10 bases between them. Germline CDR1 and CDR2: KGHSY and FQNENV. The CDR3 nucleotides are TGTGCCAGCAGCCAGGGCACTCGGGAAAAACTGTTTTTT. It yields the protein CASSQGTREKLFF.

The V gene is TRBV13, the J gene TRBJ1-2, with D perhaps TRBD1 (6 bases). Germline assignment: CDR1 PRHDT and CDR2 FYEKMQ (reference sequence). Trimming took 0 bases from V and 7 from J, leaving 21 bases between them. The CDR3 totals 17 residues. CDR3 residues: CASSLGLIPTGPLGYTF. The DNA of the CDR3 is TGTGCCAGCAGCTTAGGCCTAATCCCCACAGGGCCTCTTGGCTACACCTTC.

This sequence joins TRBV11-3 and TRBJ2-1; D uncertain. The V gene's germline CDR1 is SGHNT and CDR2 YENEEA. V lost 0 bases and J 6 bases, leaving 9 bases between the germline ends. This CDR3 is 14 amino acids long. CDR3: CASSLDPVSNEQFF. The CDR3 DNA is TGTGCCAGCAGCTTAGATCCCGTTTCCAATGAGCAGTTCTTC.

V and J are TRBV10-3 and TRBJ1-5; no definite D call. CDR1 is ENHRY and CDR2 is SYGVKD in the germline V gene. This CDR3 has 13 amino acids. V lost 6 bases and J 5 bases, leaving 11 bases between the germline ends. The CDR3 nucleotides read TGTGCCATCAGCCAGACCGGGGATCAGCCCCAGCATTTT. Protein product: CAISQTGDQPQHF.

The chain combines TRBV10-3 with TRBJ1-3; the D is unclear. Germline CDR1 reads ENHRY; CDR2 reads SYGVKD. V lost 7 bases and J 0 bases, leaving 4 bases between the germline ends. The CDR3 contains 12 residues. CDR3 coding DNA: TGTGCCATCACCCACTCTGGAAACACCATATATTTT. Protein sequence: CAITHSGNTIYF.